Shown below are 26 T cell receptor beta chains from a single sample sequenced in a study of blood T cell repertoires in COVID-19. Some clones are missing from TCRdb's copy, which holds only in-frame ones; the method was immunoSEQ multiplex PCR. Of over 120,000 clones detected, 80% to 90% appear once; the ten largest clones hold over 2.5%. Sequenced material: peripheral blood. The receptor source for this set is a human donor with acute or convalescent COVID-19. The donor label of this sample is uncertain.

The V call is TRBV7-7, the J call TRBJ1-1; the D is unclear. The CDR3 contains 15 residues. Germline V gene lookup returns CDR1 SSHAT and CDR2 FNYEAQ (reference sequence). CDR3 in amino acids: CASRPISGESTEAFF. CDR3 bases: TGTGCTAGCCGACCGATCTCCGGGGAAAGCACTGAAGCTTTCTTT. Looking up the rest from reference TRBV7-7 and TRBJ1-1 gives the full variable domain: GAGVSQSPRYKVTKRGQDVTLRCDPISSHATLYWYQQALGQGPEFLTYFNYEAQPDKSGLPSDRFSAERPEGSISTLTIQRTEQRDSAMYRCASRPISGESTEAFFGQGTRLTVV.

CDR3 amino acids: CASSKDRGFVEQFF. In nucleotides, the CDR3 is TGTGCCAGCAGCAAAGACAGGGGGTTTGTTGAGCAGTTCTTC. The chain carries TRBV21-1 and TRBJ2-1; TRBD1 is the table's D call and was not checked against the DNA. TRBV21-1 is reported as a pseudogene. This CDR3 is built from 14 residues.

CDR3: CASSLAPGVSYEQYF. DNA of the CDR3: TGTGCCAGCAGCTTGGCCCCAGGGGTCTCCTACGAGCAGTACTTC. This chain uses TRBV5-5 with TRBJ2-7; D is possibly TRBD1 (6 bases). The V end was cut by 0 bases, the J end by 0 bases, with 10 bases between. The CDR3 totals 15 residues. CDR1 is SGHKS, CDR2 YYEKEE, per germline (reference sequence).

V usage is TRBV29-1 and J usage is TRBJ1-2; D is uncertain. V was trimmed by 0 bases and J by 3 bases, leaving 8 bases between them. Germline V gene sequence: CDR1 SQVTM, CDR2 ANQGSEA. The CDR3 is 13 residues long. CDR3 in DNA: TGCAGCGTTGAAGATCGGGAGTACTATGGCTACACCTTC. This codes for CSVEDREYYGYTF.

The rearrangement links TRBV19 to TRBJ1-2, with D perhaps matching TRBD1 (5 bases). The CDR3 sequence is 15 residues long. V lost 4 bases to trimming and J lost 1 base, with 13 bases between them. Looked up from germline, CDR1 is LNHDA and CDR2 is SQIVND (reference sequence). CDR3 DNA: TGTGCCAGTAGTAAACCGCGGGGGAATAACTATGGCTACACCTTC. It specifies CASSKPRGNNYGYTF.

V gene TRBV24-1 combines with J gene TRBJ1-1; 7 bases line up with TRBD1. Germline-derived CDR1 and CDR2 are KGHDR and SFDVKD. J was trimmed by 10 bases and V by 7 bases; bases with no gene match: 11. The CDR3 has 13 amino acids. CDR3 in amino acids: CATSGTDTSGAFF. The CDR3 DNA sequence: TGTGCCACCAGCGGGACAGATACGAGTGGAGCTTTCTTT.

This clone was found a few times. The genes are TRBV7-9 and TRBJ1-4; 8 positions match TRBD1. The CDR3 is 14 residues long. CDR1 is SEHNR, CDR2 FQNEAQ, per germline (reference sequence). J gave up 8 bases and V 5 bases, and 7 bases lay outside the gene matches. CDR3 amino acids: CASSPAGGVEKLFF. The DNA for the CDR3 is TGTGCCAGCAGCCCGGCAGGGGGCGTAGAAAAACTGTTTTTT.

The chain couples TRBV5-1 to TRBJ1-2; D not certain. The CDR3 is 13 amino acids. Germline V gene lookup returns CDR1 SGHRS and CDR2 YFSETQ. Trimming stripped 0 bases from V and 6 bases from J, with 9 bases between. The CDR3 sequence is CASSLVVGHGYTF. The DNA for the CDR3 is TGCGCCAGCAGCTTGGTTGTGGGCCATGGCTACACCTTC.

The chain uses TRBV29-1 and TRBJ2-2; 9 bases align to TRBD2. Per germline, CDR1 SQVTM and CDR2 ANQGSEA. The J segment lost 1 base and the V segment lost 3 bases, leaving 6 bases of the junction unmatched. The CDR3 totals 16 residues. This chain's CDR3 is CSVDAISGRNTGELFF. In nucleotides, the CDR3 is TGCAGCGTTGATGCTATTAGCGGGAGGAACACCGGGGAGCTGTTTTTT.

The chain is built from TRBV27 and TRBJ1-5; TRBD1 agrees at 9 bases. Germline-derived CDR1 and CDR2 are MNHEY and SMNVEV (reference sequence). The V and J ends lost 3 bases and 4 bases, in that order; junction bases with no gene match: 1. The CDR3 loop spans 14 amino acids. Here the CDR3 reads CASSFGQGNQPQHF. In nucleotides, the CDR3 is TGTGCCAGCAGTTTCGGACAGGGGAATCAGCCCCAGCATTTT.

The chain is built from TRBV4-2 and TRBJ2-7; TRBD1 might be the D (7 bases). Germline V CDR1 and CDR2: LGHNA, YNFKEQ. CDR3 length: 15 amino acids. V was trimmed by 4 bases and J by 2 bases, leaving 15 bases between them. CDR3 residues: CASSRGGTETYEQYF. In nucleotides, the CDR3 is TGTGCCAGCAGCCGCGGAGGGACAGAGACCTACGAGCAGTACTTC.

The rearrangement joins TRBV6-5 to TRBJ2-7; D is unresolved. V was clipped by 3 bases and J by 6 bases, with 6 bases between them. The CDR3 is made up of 11 amino acids. Per germline, CDR1 MNHEY and CDR2 SVGAGI. CDR3 in amino acids: CASSYMSEQYF. The CDR3 DNA reads TGTGCCAGCAGTTATATGAGCGAGCAGTACTTC.

This clone showed up just a few times. This sequence joins TRBV15 and TRBJ1-2; D is possibly TRBD1 (6 bases). The CDR3 is made up of 14 amino acids. Trimming pared 2 bases from V and 9 bases from J, leaving 16 bases between. CDR1 and CDR2 (germline): LNHNV, YYDKDF (reference sequence). As DNA, the CDR3 is TGTGCCACCAGCAGATTACAGGGTTCTTTCAGCTACACCTTC. Encoded protein: CATSRLQGSFSYTF.

This clone appeared a few times. The chain combines TRBV6-1 with TRBJ1-2, with a tentative D call TRBD1 (6 bases). V lost 3 bases and J lost 5, with 10 bases in between. Germline loops: CDR1 MNHNS, CDR2 SASEGT. The CDR3 contains 13 residues. CDR3 sequence: CASSDRQAYGYTF. CDR3 nucleotide sequence: TGTGCCAGCAGTGACAGACAGGCTTATGGCTACACCTTC.

The J gene is TRBJ2-7, the V gene TRBV30; D is perhaps TRBD1 (5 bases). The germline gives CDR1 GTSNPN, CDR2 SVGIG (reference sequence). The CDR3 has 15 residues. Trimming stripped 0 bases from V and 2 bases from J, with 14 bases between. The CDR3 region is CAWSVPYDRTYEQYF. CDR3 nucleotides: TGTGCCTGGAGTGTCCCCTACGACAGAACCTACGAGCAGTACTTC. Based on the CDR3 plus reference TRBV30 and TRBJ2-7, the full variable domain is SQTIHQWPATLVQPVGSPLSLECTVEGTSNPNLYWYRQAAGRGLQLLFYSVGIGQISSEVPQNLSASRPQDRQFILSSKKLLLSDSGFYLCAWSVPYDRTYEQYFGPGTRLTVT.

This clone showed up just a few times. V and J are TRBV7-9 and TRBJ2-3; no definite D call. The ends were cut back, 3 bases at V and 5 bases at J, with 12 bases in the middle. The CDR3 consists of 14 residues. Germline CDR1 and CDR2: SEHNR and FQNEAQ (reference sequence). CDR3 protein: CASSLTVPGDTQYF. The CDR3 nucleotides are TGTGCCAGCAGCTTGACTGTCCCGGGAGATACGCAGTATTTT.

The rearrangement links TRBV3-1 (or the pseudogene TRBV3-2) to TRBJ2-5; 10 nucleotides line up with TRBD2. The CDR3 is 16 residues long. V lost 4 bases, J lost 1 base, and 6 bases stayed unmatched. Germline V lookup: CDR1 LGHDT, CDR2 YNNKEL (reference sequence). The CDR3 bases are TGTGCCAGCAGCCCCGGACTAGCGGAACGCCAAGAGACCCAGTACTTC. Translation gives CASSPGLAERQETQYF.

Here the CDR3 reads CATKDRERKKLFF. The CDR3 bases are TGTGCCACCAAAGACAGGGAGAGGAAAAAACTGTTTTTT. This chain connects TRBV19 to TRBJ1-4; the match to TRBD1 covers 7 bases. V was clipped by 10 bases and J by 9 bases; unmatched bases: 11. The CDR3 consists of 13 residues. CDR1 and CDR2 from the germline V gene are LNHDA and SQIVND (reference sequence). The complete variable domain, with remaining parts taken from reference TRBV19 and TRBJ1-4, reads DGGITQSPKYLFRKEGQNVTLSCEQNLNHDAMYWYRQDPGQGLRLIYYSQIVNDFQKGDIAEGYSVSREKKESFPLTVTSAQKNPTAFYLCATKDRERKKLFFGSGTQLSVL.

The CDR3 loop reads CASSRGGLMNTEAFF. CDR3 sequence (DNA): TGTGCCAGCAGCAGGGGAGGGCTCATGAACACTGAAGCTTTCTTT. The chain uses TRBV5-4 and TRBJ1-1; maybe TRBD1 (5 bases). Germline V CDR1 and CDR2: SGHNT, YYREEE (reference sequence). V was trimmed by 4 bases and J by 0 bases, leaving 13 bases between them. The CDR3 sequence is 15 residues long.

The chain couples TRBV28 to TRBJ2-1, with TRBD1 matching 10 bases. CDR3 length: 14 amino acids. The V and J ends lost 4 bases and 9 bases, in that order; junction bases with no gene match: 6. Germline loops: CDR1 MDHEN, CDR2 SYDVKM. The CDR3 region is CASSSAGQGTEQFF. As DNA, the CDR3 is TGTGCCAGCAGTTCCGCGGGACAGGGGACTGAGCAGTTCTTC.

V usage is TRBV19 and J usage is TRBJ2-5; TRBD1 might be the D (6 bases). The CDR3 runs 15 residues. Looked up from germline, CDR1 is LNHDA and CDR2 is SQIVND (reference sequence). The V end was cut by 7 bases, the J end by 1 base, with 16 bases between. Here the CDR3 DNA reads TGTGCCAGTACCACGACAGGAGGAACCCAAGAGACCCAGTACTTC. Amino acids: CASTTTGGTQETQYF.

V gene TRBV7-2 combines with J gene TRBJ1-4, with D perhaps matching TRBD1 (6 bases). Germline loops: CDR1 SGHTA, CDR2 FQGNSA. The germline V and J ends were trimmed by 3 bases and 4 bases, with 12 bases remaining between them. This CDR3 is built from 15 residues. DNA for the CDR3: TGTGCCAGCAGCTTCTCAGGGGCTCTTAATGAAAAACTGTTTTTT. Its protein is CASSFSGALNEKLFF. The entire variable domain, with the rest obtained from reference TRBV7-2 and TRBJ1-4, is as follows: GAGVSQSPSNKVTEKGKDVELRCDPISGHTALYWYRQSLGQGLEFLIYFQGNSAPDKSGLPSDRFSAERTGGSVSTLTIQRTQQEDSAVYLCASSFSGALNEKLFFGSGTQLSVL.

The chain joins TRBV7-2 to TRBJ1-2; 9 bases map to TRBD1. The CDR3 extends over 14 amino acids. J lost 7 bases, V lost 1 base, and 4 bases had no gene match. Germline V gene lookup returns CDR1 SGHTA and CDR2 FQGNSA. This CDR3 reads CASSLDRGPAGYTF. Written as DNA, the CDR3 is TGTGCCAGCAGCTTAGACAGGGGGCCCGCTGGCTACACCTTC.

This clone is a singleton in its sample. The chain recombines TRBV19 with TRBJ1-6, with 9 positions matching TRBD1. The CDR3 has 14 residues. V lost 4 bases to trimming and J lost 8 bases; unmatched junction nucleotides: 3. Germline CDR1 LNHDA, CDR2 SQIVND (reference sequence). This CDR3 is CASSTGQGDSPLHF. The CDR3 DNA reads TGTGCCAGTAGTACGGGACAGGGAGATTCACCCCTCCACTTT.

The chain links TRBV12-5 to TRBJ2-1, with 15 bases that match TRBD2. Germline V CDR1 and CDR2: LGHNT, FRNRAP. With V trimmed by 6 bases and J by 6 bases, 6 bases remained unmatched. The length of the CDR3 is 16 residues. This CDR3 reads CASGRTSGRGVNEQFF. The CDR3 nucleotides are TGTGCTAGTGGGCGGACTAGCGGGAGGGGGGTCAATGAGCAGTTCTTC.

This chain's CDR3 is CASSPLTATYEQYF. The CDR3 coding sequence is TGTGCCAGCAGCCCCTTGACAGCAACCTACGAGCAGTACTTC. The J gene is TRBJ2-7, the V gene TRBV3-1 (or the pseudogene TRBV3-2); a possible D gene is TRBD1 (5 bases). The V gene's germline CDR1 is LGHDT and CDR2 YNNKEL (reference sequence). Trimming took off 4 bases at V and 2 bases at J, with 12 bases between the two ends. This CDR3 has 14 residues.